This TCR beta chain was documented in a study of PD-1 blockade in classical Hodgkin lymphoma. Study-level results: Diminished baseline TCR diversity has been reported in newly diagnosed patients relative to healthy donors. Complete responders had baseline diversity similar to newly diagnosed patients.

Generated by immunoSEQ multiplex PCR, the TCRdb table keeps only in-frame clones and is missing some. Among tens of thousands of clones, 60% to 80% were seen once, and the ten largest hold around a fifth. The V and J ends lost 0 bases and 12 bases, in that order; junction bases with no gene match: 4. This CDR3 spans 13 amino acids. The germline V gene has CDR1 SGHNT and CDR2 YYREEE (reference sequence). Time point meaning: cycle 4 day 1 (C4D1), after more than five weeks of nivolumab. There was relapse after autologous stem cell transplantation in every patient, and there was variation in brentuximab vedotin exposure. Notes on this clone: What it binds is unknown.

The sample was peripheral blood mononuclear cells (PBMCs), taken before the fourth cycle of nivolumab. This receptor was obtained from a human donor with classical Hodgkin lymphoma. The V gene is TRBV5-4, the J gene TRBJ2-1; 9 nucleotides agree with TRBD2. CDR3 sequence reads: CASSLAGLATQFF. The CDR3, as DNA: TGTGCCAGCAGCTTGGCAGGACTAGCGACGCAGTTCTTC.